This entry concerns a single TCR beta chain. The data are from a study of shared clonotypes between healthy human individuals. Naivety among CD8 cells was defined by CD45RO negativity and positive CCR7 selection, thereby excluding terminally differentiated effector memory CD45RA+ cells. Germline CDR1 is SGDLS and CDR2 is YYNGEE. There are 17 residues in the CDR3. Trimming took off 0 bases at V and 0 bases at J, with 15 bases between the two ends. The DNA input per sorted-subset replicate PCR was 150 to 200 ng, corresponding to some 30,000 T cell genomes. TCRdb's table, derived via immunoSEQ multiplex PCR, lists solely in-frame clones and lacks some. The repertoire holds some 2,100,000 clones, approximately 94% seen once, with 1.5% to 2% in the top ten.

The gene calls are TRBV9 and TRBJ1-1; D is unclear. The receptor was isolated from a man between 18 and 29 years old in good health. Some clones in this sample may be carry-over from other donors' samples. Sequencing was carried out using naive CD8+ T cells from PBMCs. The CDR3 sequence is CASSVDPGVGVNTEAFF. The CDR3 bases are TGTGCCAGCAGCGTAGATCCAGGAGTGGGTGTGAACACTGAAGCTTTCTTT.